This passage covers 30 T cell receptor beta chains from one sample sequenced in a study of regulatory T cells in long-lasting Graves disease. Arm-PCR of CDR3 regions and iRepertoire HTBI primers were the basis on which TCR beta libraries were built. Each CDR3 protein gets one entry after TCRdb re-called the multiplex PCR reads with MiXCR. The repertoire holds some 500,000 distinct CDR3 sequences, with 13% as singletons. Noted time point: newly diagnosed GD, antithyroid drugs for less than 3 months. After RNA was extracted from PBMCs, the TCR library was made from it. This same sample was also part of a study on T cells in Graves' hyperthyroidism and ophthalmopathy.

The specimen was peripheral blood mononuclear cells (PBMCs), collected at new diagnosis, from a patient treated with antithyroid drugs. The receptors derive from a man under 40 with Graves disease.

J is TRBJ2-1 and V is TRBV18, with 9 bases lining up with TRBD2. Unmatched junction bases numbered 9, after V lost 6 bases and J lost 9 bases. Germline CDR1 and CDR2: KGHSH and LQKENI. The CDR3 is made up of 14 amino acids. The CDR3 spells CASSEGSGSGEQFF. The CDR3, as DNA: TGTGCCAGCTCCGAAGGTAGCGGGAGTGGTGAGCAGTTCTTC.

V usage is TRBV27 and J usage is TRBJ1-5, with D possibly matching TRBD1 (5 bases). Germline V CDR1 and CDR2: MNHEY, SMNVEV (reference sequence). This CDR3 has 13 amino acids. V was pared by 5 bases and J by 9 bases, with 14 bases between. The CDR3 here is CASSTTLGAPQHF. CDR3 nucleotides: TGTGCCAGCAGTACAACTCTTGGGGCGCCCCAGCATTTT.

There are many counts of this clonotype. V and J are TRBV6-9 and TRBJ2-1, with TRBD2 matching over 8 bases. V dropped 4 bases and J dropped 9; count of bases not matched to a gene: 11. The CDR3 is 15 amino acids. Germline-derived CDR1 and CDR2 are MNHGY and SVAAGI. The CDR3 protein is CASSLETSVHGEQFF. The CDR3 region has the DNA TGTGCCAGCAGTTTGGAGACTAGCGTTCATGGTGAGCAGTTCTTC.

This clonotype came up many times. The chain couples TRBV30 to TRBJ1-5, with D unresolved. This CDR3 spans 12 amino acids. V was trimmed by 3 bases and J by 9 bases, leaving 12 bases between them. Germline CDR1 and CDR2: GTSNPN and SVGIG (reference sequence). This CDR3 reads CAWRADGRPQHF. Written as DNA, the CDR3 is TGTGCCTGGAGAGCGGACGGTCGGCCCCAGCATTTT.

This clonotype showed up just once. This sequence joins TRBV7-8 and TRBJ1-2, with D hard to call. The V and J ends lost 5 bases and 4 bases respectively, with 11 bases between them. CDR1 is SGHVS, CDR2 FQNEAQ, per germline. This CDR3 is 13 amino acids long. The CDR3 reads CASSAKGFYGYTF. In DNA form, the CDR3 reads TGTGCCAGCAGCGCGAAAGGGTTCTATGGCTACACCTTC.

The table lists this clonotype with many counts. CDR3 region: CASRLGSSYNEQFF. The CDR3 region has the DNA TGTGCCAGCAGACTCGGAAGCTCCTACAATGAGCAGTTCTTC. The chain carries TRBV27 and TRBJ2-1; D not resolved. From germline, CDR1 is MNHEY and CDR2 SMNVEV (reference sequence). The CDR3 totals 14 residues. Trimming removed 6 bases at V and 0 bases at J, with 9 bases between.

In this sample, this clonotype turned up a few times. DNA for the CDR3: TGTGCCAGCGGCGAGAATGAGCAGTTCTTC. Translated, it gives CASGENEQFF. This chain uses TRBV28 with TRBJ2-1; D is uncertain. CDR3 length: 10 amino acids. CDR1 and CDR2 (germline): MDHEN, SYDVKM. Deletions cut 8 bases from V and 7 bases from J, with 6 bases between.

CDR3 loop: CSARPQGGRSTEAFF. CDR3 sequence (DNA): TGCAGTGCTAGGCCTCAAGGCGGCAGGTCCACTGAAGCTTTCTTT. The chain combines TRBV20-1 with TRBJ1-1; unclear D gene. The CDR3 has 15 amino acids. The V end lost 3 bases, the J end lost 4 bases, and 18 bases lay between the germline ends. CDR1 and CDR2 (germline): DFQATT, SNEGSKA (reference sequence).

This clonotype was observed many times. The CDR3, as DNA: TGCAGTGCTAAAGACAGGGTAGGGAACACTGAAGCTTTCTTT. Its translation: CSAKDRVGNTEAFF. The chain recombines TRBV20-1 with TRBJ1-1, with 7 nucleotides matching TRBD1. CDR1 is DFQATT and CDR2 is SNEGSKA in the germline V gene (reference sequence). V lost 4 bases and J lost 1; bases outside the gene matches: 6. CDR3 length equals 14 residues.

The chain carries TRBV6-5 and TRBJ2-2; TRBD2 matches 8 bases. Germline V gene data show CDR1 as MNHEY and CDR2 as SVGAGI. Germline trimming cut 4 bases from V and 6 bases from J; bases unmatched to any gene: 7. The CDR3 has 15 residues. CDR3 DNA: TGTGCCAGCAGTTTCGGACGGCGGGGGGCCGGGGAGCTGTTTTTT. Residues: CASSFGRRGAGELFF.

A word on this clonotype: A much larger clone differs from this one at a single base, so this may be a read error. It is likely a read error, because the conserved phenylalanine at the end of the CDR3 is missing. The chain couples TRBV12-3 or TRBV12-4 to TRBJ1-4; no clear D. The CDR3 length is 14 residues. Between the trimmed V and J ends, which lost 5 bases and 0 bases, there was a span of 7 bases. Written as DNA, the CDR3 is TGTGCCAGCAGTCGAGACGCAACTAATGAAAAACTGTTTCTT. It codes for CASSRDATNEKLFL.

This clonotype was observed at least ten times. This chain joins TRBV19 and TRBJ2-1; perhaps D is TRBD1 or TRBD2 (5 bases each). The germline V gene encodes CDR1 LNHDA and CDR2 SQIVND (reference sequence). V lost 6 bases and J lost 7, with 16 bases in between. The CDR3 spans 14 residues. This CDR3 is CASSTPVWGNEQFF. DNA of the CDR3: TGTGCCAGTAGCACTCCGGTCTGGGGGAATGAGCAGTTCTTC.

In the case of this clonotype: A read error may explain this, as a much larger clone is one base away. The CDR3 sequence is CASSPGGRDYGHTF. CDR3 sequence (DNA): TGTGCCAGCAGCCCAGGGGGCCGGGACTATGGCCACACCTTC. The V call is TRBV12-3 or TRBV12-4, the J call TRBJ1-2; 8 positions match TRBD1. The CDR3 covers 14 residues.

This clonotype was seen a handful of times. The chain combines TRBV20-1 with TRBJ1-2, with 8 bases matching TRBD1. The V segment lost 1 base and the J segment 4 bases; nucleotides outside the gene matches: 11. The CDR3 runs 16 residues. Germline V gives CDR1 DFQATT, CDR2 SNEGSKA (reference sequence). CDR3: CSARGGGQGVGYGYTF. DNA of the CDR3: TGCAGTGCTAGAGGGGGTGGACAGGGCGTCGGCTATGGCTACACCTTC.

This clonotype appeared a few times. This chain links TRBV5-1 with TRBJ2-7; D is ambiguous. The CDR3 totals 14 residues. V dropped 4 bases and J dropped 3 bases, with 14 bases sitting between them. Germline CDR1 and CDR2: SGHRS and YFSETQ. CDR3 in amino acids: CASSVKGGDYEQYF. The CDR3 coding sequence is TGCGCCAGCAGCGTTAAGGGTGGAGACTACGAGCAGTACTTC.

This clonotype appeared many times. V usage is TRBV12-5 and J usage is TRBJ2-3, with TRBD1 matching over 8 bases. The germline gives CDR1 LGHNT, CDR2 FRNRAP. V was pared by 7 bases and J by 4 bases, with 7 bases of the junction left unmatched. The CDR3 sequence is 14 residues long. The CDR3 here is CASAGRGRPDTQYF. CDR3 in DNA: TGTGCTAGTGCGGGCAGGGGGCGCCCAGATACGCAGTATTTT.

This clonotype was detected only once. A much larger clonotype is one base distant, so this may be a read error. V and J are TRBV30 and TRBJ2-1; 9 nucleotides agree with TRBD2. The germline gives CDR1 GTSNPN, CDR2 SVGIG (reference sequence). With 2 bases clipped from V and 6 bases from J, the junction kept 17 bases outside the gene matches. CDR3 length equals 18 residues. The CDR3 region has the DNA TGTGCCTGGAGTTCCATTAGCGGGAGTGCTAATGGCGGCAATGAGCAGTTCTTC. This gives the protein CAWSSISGSANGGNEQFF.

This clonotype showed up just a few times. The chain employs TRBV5-6 and TRBJ2-2, with 10 nucleotides matching TRBD2. This CDR3 region has 14 residues. V was pared by 4 bases and J by 5 bases, with 2 bases of the junction left unmatched. CDR1 SGHDT and CDR2 YYEEEE come from the germline V gene. The CDR3 spells CASSGGLATGELFF. CDR3 nucleotides: TGTGCCAGCAGCGGGGGACTAGCGACCGGGGAGCTGTTTTTT.

This clonotype showed up many times. The chain employs TRBV6-2 or TRBV6-3 and TRBJ2-1, with 10 bases fitting TRBD1. The V gene's germline CDR1 is MNHEY and CDR2 SVGEGT. The V segment lost 1 base and the J segment 12 bases; nucleotides outside the gene matches: 3. This CDR3 has 13 residues. In DNA, the CDR3 is TGTGCCAGCAGTTACTACAGGACAGGGGGGCAGTTCTTC. Its translation: CASSYYRTGGQFF.

The rearrangement joins TRBV7-9 to TRBJ2-7; D is undetermined. Trimming removed 1 base from V and 3 bases from J, with 4 bases in between. The germline V gene has CDR1 SEHNR and CDR2 FQNEAQ (reference sequence). The CDR3 consists of 12 residues. In DNA, the CDR3 is TGTGCCAGCAGCTTAGTCCTCTACGAGCAGTACTTC. The encoded protein is CASSLVLYEQYF.

This clonotype came up many times. The chain recombines TRBV20-1 with TRBJ2-3; unclear D gene. The germline V gene encodes CDR1 DFQATT and CDR2 SNEGSKA (reference sequence). This CDR3 has 17 residues. Trimming shortened V by 6 bases and J by 3 bases, and 25 bases separated the two germline ends. This CDR3 is CSAPGRLTSKQTDTQYF. The DNA of the CDR3 is TGCAGTGCGCCCGGACGCCTAACTTCGAAACAGACAGATACGCAGTATTTT.

V usage is TRBV5-1 and J usage is TRBJ1-2; no clear D. Trimming cost V 4 bases and J 0 bases, with 13 bases left between them. CDR1 SGHRS and CDR2 YFSETQ come from the germline V gene. CDR3 length: 15 amino acids. The CDR3 sequence: CASSLRTGSNYGYTF. The DNA for the CDR3 is TGCGCCAGCAGCCTTCGAACGGGGTCTAACTATGGCTACACCTTC.

Ten or more counts support this clonotype. The J gene is TRBJ1-1, the V gene TRBV2, with 7 bases fitting TRBD1. Trimming took 8 bases from V and 6 from J; bases not matched to a gene: 9. Germline V gene data show CDR1 as SNHLY and CDR2 as FYNNEI. CDR3 size: 13 residues. The CDR3 is CASPADRLSEAFF. The CDR3 bases are TGTGCCAGCCCAGCGGACAGGCTATCTGAAGCTTTCTTT.

This clonotype was counted between two and nine times. The gene calls are TRBV3-1 and TRBJ2-7; TRBD2 matches at 9 bases. This CDR3 comprises 17 residues. V lost 0 bases, J lost 6 bases, and 12 bases stayed unmatched. Germline V CDR1 and CDR2: LGHDT, YNNKEL (reference sequence). The CDR3 DNA sequence: TGTGCCAGCAGCCAAGAAGGTAGCGGGAGCTCGAGGCGCGAGCAGTACTTC. Translation gives CASSQEGSGSSRREQYF.

This clonotype has at least ten counts. CDR3 in amino acids: CASSSTSGGGDYGYTF. CDR3 in DNA: TGTGCCAGCAGCTCAACCAGTGGGGGAGGGGACTATGGCTACACCTTC. The chain couples TRBV7-9 to TRBJ1-2, with D perhaps matching TRBD1 (5 bases). The CDR3 covers 16 residues. Trimming removed 4 bases at V and 3 bases at J, with 18 bases between. CDR1 and CDR2 (germline): SEHNR, FQNEAQ (reference sequence).

This clonotype was found a few times. The V gene is TRBV6-9, the J gene TRBJ2-3, with 8 bases that match TRBD2. This CDR3 comprises 18 residues. J lost 3 bases, V lost 3 bases, and 14 bases had no gene match. The germline CDR1 and CDR2 sequences are MNHGY and SVAAGI. The CDR3 sequence: CASSYGGGTTTGTDTQYF. DNA of the CDR3: TGTGCCAGCAGTTACGGGGGGGGGACAACAACGGGAACAGATACGCAGTATTTT.

The sample holds a few counts of this clonotype. The chain is built from TRBV7-8 and TRBJ2-5; maybe TRBD2 (6 bases). Per the germline V gene, CDR1 is SGHVS and CDR2 is FQNEAQ. V was pared by 5 bases and J by 7 bases, with 23 bases between. There are 16 residues in the CDR3. CDR3 region: CASSAPFWAAEGTQYF. The DNA for the CDR3 is TGTGCCAGCAGCGCCCCGTTTTGGGCGGCGGAGGGGACCCAGTACTTC.

This clonotype came up many times. V usage is TRBV18 and J usage is TRBJ2-3; D remains unclear. V gave up 8 bases and J gave up 3 bases, with 9 bases separating them. This CDR3 comprises 12 residues. Germline V CDR1 and CDR2: KGHSH, LQKENI. CDR3 bases: TGTGCCAGCAGCCCGCAAACAGATACGCAGTATTTT. Residues: CASSPQTDTQYF.

In its sample, this clonotype was seen many times. The CDR3 region has the DNA TGTGCCAGCAGCCAAGAGGGGGCGTTAGCGGGAGGAGGAAAGACCCAGTACTTC. Its translation is CASSQEGALAGGGKTQYF. The chain joins TRBV3-1 to TRBJ2-5; 10 positions agree with TRBD2. The CDR3 is 18 amino acids. CDR1 LGHDT and CDR2 YNNKEL come from the germline V gene (reference sequence). With 0 bases clipped from V and 6 bases from J, the junction kept 13 bases outside the gene matches.

This clonotype was observed at least ten times. The chain joins TRBV29-1 to TRBJ2-1, with D maybe TRBD2 (5 bases). Trimming cost V 6 bases and J 0 bases, with 9 bases left between them. The CDR3 consists of 13 residues. In germline, CDR1 is SQVTM, CDR2 ANQGSEA. In DNA, the CDR3 is TGCAGCGTAGCGGTTAACTCCTACAATGAGCAGTTCTTC. It codes for CSVAVNSYNEQFF.